What follows is one T cell receptor beta chain and its context. This specimen comes from a study of CD8+ T cells in alopecia areata. CDR3 length: 13 residues. The J segment lost 5 bases and the V segment lost 6 bases, leaving 7 bases of the junction unmatched. Germline lookup yields CDR1 SQVTM and CDR2 ANQGSEA. Following RNA extraction, reverse transcription yielded cDNA that acted as the sequencing template. Some clones are missing from TCRdb's copy, which holds only in-frame ones; the method was immunoSEQ multiplex PCR. In the table there are 55,000 to 75,000 clones, 45% to 55% of which are singletons.

This receptor was obtained from a human donor with alopecia areata. Sequenced material: CD8+ T cells sorted from blood, taken at week 0. The chain uses TRBV29-1 and TRBJ2-7; 10 bases agree with TRBD1. CDR3 amino acids: CSVGGQGTNEQYF. CDR3 nucleotides: TGCAGCGTCGGGGGACAGGGGACGAACGAGCAGTACTTC.